These T cell receptor beta chains were read from a single sample in a study of OX40 agonist ivuxolimab in advanced cancers. This table comes from immunoSEQ multiplex PCR, and its TCRdb copy is limited to in-frame clones, with some not included. The sample holds 70,000 to 95,000 clones; about 91% are singletons and the top ten take 0.45% to 0.6%. The sequencing here drew on CD4+ or CD8+ T cells sorted from blood, taken in a trial of the OX40 agonist ivuxolimab. The receptors were sampled from an adult with an advanced solid tumor such as melanoma, head and neck, liver or kidney cancer. Both conserved end residues are trimmed from each CDR3.

TRBV30 | AWSPDWTQTLY
TRBV5-1 | ASSLAPGRDTEAF
TRBV6-1 | ASSEVWRGGDTQY
TRBV19 | ASRVSGSGYEQF
TRBV9 | ASSVAVNGELF
TRBV19 | ASSRREVAEAF
TRBV10-2 | ASSEVAQVQETQY
TRBV11-2 | ASSLVPTGVNEQY
TRBV6-6 | ASSYSVPTDTQY
TRBV30 | AWSPQGGYGYT
TRBV11-3 | ASSGTGTDTQY
TRBV4-1 | ASSQDRTRTDTQY
TRBV6-6 | ASRYRGLDTEAF
TRBV5-6 | ASSLGKMNYGYT
TRBV4-1 | ASSRTFSGNTDTQY
TRBV10-1 | ASSEKRAGTQY
TRBV19 | ASSGQEYTEAF
TRBV9 | ASSVGRMNTEAF
TRBV10-3 | AGGRGLHLNTGELF
TRBV7-9 | ASSLDGNYGYT
TRBV19 | ASSSRTSGRDWNEQF
TRBV11-2 | ASSLGRGETQY
TRBV11-3 | ASTGGSNEKLF
TRBV27 | ASSLDSGANVLT
TRBV27 | ASSFRGGQETQY
TRBV6-5 | ASSYSTGVNSPLH